The 26 T cell receptor beta chains below come from one sample, sequenced in a study of T cells in Graves' hyperthyroidism and ophthalmopathy. TCR beta CDR3 region amplification was performed from RNA transcripts. Using the HTBI primer set, a first-round RT-PCR was run on the TCR CDR3. One entry per CDR3 protein, called by TCRdb with MiXCR from the multiplex PCR reads. Of around 300,000 distinct CDR3 sequences detected, approximately 15% appear once; the ten largest clones hold around 23%. The material sequenced was blood. The source of these receptors is a woman under 40 with Graves' hyperthyroidism.

This clonotype appeared a few times. The gene calls are TRBV20-1 and TRBJ2-6; TRBD1 matches at 8 bases. CDR3 size: 14 residues. V lost 3 bases, J lost 2 bases, and 0 bases stayed unmatched. Germline V gene data show CDR1 as DFQATT and CDR2 as SNEGSKA (reference sequence). The chain's CDR3 is CSARTGAGANVLTF. For the CDR3, the DNA is TGCAGTGCTAGGACAGGGGCTGGGGCCAACGTCCTGACTTTC.

This chain connects TRBV9 to TRBJ2-1, with TRBD2 matching 12 bases. CDR1 is SGDLS and CDR2 is YYNGEE in the germline V gene. The CDR3 runs to 16 residues. The ends lost 1 base at V and 7 bases at J; junction bases unmatched: 6. The CDR3 bases are TGTGCCAGCAGCGTAAGACTAGCGGGAGTCGGTAATGAGCAGTTCTTC. Its protein is CASSVRLAGVGNEQFF.

The chain couples TRBV25-1 to TRBJ2-1; 9 bases map to TRBD2. The V gene end was trimmed by 3 bases and the J gene end by 5 bases; junction bases not matched to a gene: 5. Germline loops: CDR1 MGHDK, CDR2 SYGVNS. The CDR3 length is 15 residues. The CDR3 DNA sequence: TGTGCCAGCAGTGAGAGCGGGAGGTCTAACAATGAGCAGTTCTTC. It translates to CASSESGRSNNEQFF.

This clonotype was counted between two and nine times. The chain links TRBV27 to TRBJ2-7; 7 bases fit TRBD2. This CDR3 contains 15 residues. With 7 bases clipped from V and 1 base from J, the junction kept 10 bases outside the gene matches. Germline V gives CDR1 MNHEY, CDR2 SMNVEV (reference sequence). This chain's CDR3 is CASKLAGAGSYEQYF. Here the CDR3 DNA reads TGTGCCAGCAAACTCGCAGGAGCGGGGTCCTACGAGCAGTACTTC.

This clonotype was seen ten or more times. V is TRBV28 and J is TRBJ2-1, with D perhaps TRBD2 (6 bases). Germline lookup yields CDR1 MDHEN and CDR2 SYDVKM. The length of the CDR3 is 12 residues. V was pared by 6 bases and J by 10 bases, with 13 bases between. The CDR3 here is CASSSTGGEQFF. The DNA for the CDR3 is TGTGCCAGCAGCTCCACCGGAGGGGAGCAGTTCTTC.

The chain links TRBV6-1 to TRBJ2-5, with D possibly TRBD1 on 6 matching bases. The length of the CDR3 is 15 residues. From germline, CDR1 is MNHNS and CDR2 SASEGT. V was cut by 5 bases and J by 5 bases, with 18 bases left in between. This CDR3 is CASSPMDSGRETQYF. CDR3 nucleotide sequence: TGTGCCAGCAGTCCCATGGACAGTGGACGGGAGACCCAGTACTTC.

This clonotype was recorded many times. The chain uses TRBV11-2 and TRBJ2-1; TRBD2 is a possible D gene (6 bases). There are 14 residues in the CDR3. Germline V gene sequence: CDR1 SGHAT, CDR2 FQNNGV. V was cut by 5 bases and J by 10 bases, with 18 bases left in between. DNA for the CDR3: TGTGCCAGCAGCCCGGACCTGGGGAGGCAAGAGCAGTTCTTC. Encoded protein: CASSPDLGRQEQFF.

This clonotype appeared many times. The chain has TRBV5-1 and TRBJ2-1; 12 nucleotides align to TRBD2. Germline V gene data show CDR1 as SGHRS and CDR2 as YFSETQ. This CDR3 has 20 amino acids. V was clipped by 0 bases and J by 4 bases; unmatched bases: 14. The CDR3 sequence is CASSLGLAGARGTAYNEQFF. In nucleotides, the CDR3 is TGCGCCAGCAGCTTGGGACTAGCGGGAGCCAGGGGGACGGCATACAATGAGCAGTTCTTC.

This clonotype was counted ten times or more. The chain is built from TRBV28 and TRBJ1-4, with D unresolved. The CDR3 spans 16 residues. V lost 6 bases and J 4 bases, leaving 18 bases between the germline ends. Germline V gene lookup returns CDR1 MDHEN and CDR2 SYDVKM. Here the CDR3 DNA reads TGTGCCAGCAGGGAACCCTCACGCTTCGGTAATGAAAAACTGTTTTTT. It translates to CASREPSRFGNEKLFF.

This clonotype was seen only a few times. The J gene is TRBJ2-5, the V gene TRBV19; possibly TRBD2 for D (5 bases). The germline gives CDR1 LNHDA, CDR2 SQIVND (reference sequence). V was trimmed by 3 bases and J by 5 bases, leaving 10 bases between them. The CDR3 runs 13 residues. CDR3 protein: CASSMAAAETQYF. Written as DNA, the CDR3 is TGTGCCAGTAGTATGGCAGCGGCGGAGACCCAGTACTTC. Variable domain in full (rest from reference TRBV19 and TRBJ2-5): DGGITQSPKYLFRKEGQNVTLSCEQNLNHDAMYWYRQDPGQGLRLIYYSQIVNDFQKGDIAEGYSVSREKKESFPLTVTSAQKNPTAFYLCASSMAAAETQYFGPGTRLLVL.

This clonotype showed up just a few times. This chain's CDR3 is CASSEGDSQSQPQHF. For the CDR3, the DNA is TGTGCCAGCAGCGAGGGGGACAGTCAAAGTCAGCCCCAGCATTTT. This chain connects TRBV9 to TRBJ1-5; 7 positions agree with TRBD1. J gave up 6 bases and V 3 bases, and 9 bases lay outside the gene matches. CDR1 is SGDLS and CDR2 is YYNGEE in the germline V gene. The CDR3 is made up of 15 amino acids.

The chain combines TRBV12-3 or TRBV12-4 with TRBJ1-4; 7 positions agree with TRBD1. With V trimmed by 3 bases and J by 3 bases, 10 bases remained unmatched. CDR3 size: 17 residues. In DNA form, the CDR3 reads TGTGCCAGCAGTTTGTACGGGTCAGGGACAGCTAATGAAAAACTGTTTTTT. Its translation: CASSLYGSGTANEKLFF.

There are a few counts of this clonotype. The chain couples TRBV6-1 to TRBJ2-2; 9 bases line up with TRBD2. The V and J ends lost 9 bases and 4 bases, in that order; junction bases with no gene match: 6. CDR1 and CDR2 (germline): MNHNS, SASEGT. The CDR3 extends over 14 amino acids. The CDR3 region is CASRTSVLTGELFF. CDR3 coding DNA: TGTGCCAGTCGGACTAGCGTGCTCACCGGGGAGCTGTTTTTT.

The table lists this clonotype with many counts. The CDR3 loop reads CASRTGISEKLFF. The DNA of the CDR3 is TGTGCCAGCAGAACAGGGATATCTGAAAAACTGTTTTTT. The chain uses TRBV28 and TRBJ1-4; D perhaps matches TRBD1 (6 bases). V lost 6 bases and J lost 7, with 12 bases in between. The CDR3 totals 13 residues. The V gene's germline CDR1 is MDHEN and CDR2 SYDVKM. The full variable domain, completed using reference TRBV28 and TRBJ1-4, is DVKVTQSSRYLVKRTGEKVFLECVQDMDHENMFWYRQDPGLGLRLIYFSYDVKMKEKGDIPEGYSVSREKKERFSLILESASTNQTSMYLCASRTGISEKLFFGSGTQLSVL.

This clonotype was observed a handful of times. V gene TRBV20-1 combines with J gene TRBJ2-5; 7 nucleotides align to TRBD1. Losses at the gene ends were 5 bases for V and 2 bases for J; bases not matched to a gene: 2. The CDR3 is 12 amino acids. In germline, CDR1 is DFQATT, CDR2 SNEGSKA (reference sequence). The CDR3 spells CSAWDRQETQYF. Written as DNA, the CDR3 is TGCAGTGCTTGGGACAGACAAGAGACCCAGTACTTC.

This clonotype was seen repeatedly, ten times or more. V gene TRBV11-2 combines with J gene TRBJ2-1; the D is unclear. V was cut by 1 base and J by 6 bases, with 10 bases left in between. Germline V lookup: CDR1 SGHAT, CDR2 FQNNGV. The CDR3 has 14 residues. In DNA form, the CDR3 reads TGTGCCAGCAGCTTAGCGGCAGCCTCCAATGAGCAGTTCTTC. Its translation: CASSLAAASNEQFF.

On this clonotype: A much larger clone is a single base away; this may be a read error. The rearrangement uses TRBV20-1 and TRBJ1-4; 8 nucleotides align to TRBD1. The germline CDR1 and CDR2 sequences are DFQATT and SNEGSKA (reference sequence). The CDR3 spans 17 residues. The trim removed 1 base at V and 8 bases at J, leaving 15 bases unmatched. CDR3 residues: CSARALEDGQGQEKLFF. The CDR3 DNA is TGCAGTGCTAGAGCTCTTGAAGATGGACAGGGACAGGAAAAACTGTTTTTT.

In regard to this clonotype: An end of the junction differs from the germline gene, which may be a read error. The V call is TRBV29-1, the J call TRBJ2-3; D is uncertain. This CDR3 has 15 residues. Germline CDR1 SQVTM, CDR2 ANQGSEA. The CDR3: CSVEEALSFTDTRYF. CDR3 DNA: TGCAGCGTTGAAGAAGCGCTTAGTTTCACAGATACGCGGTATTTT.

In its sample, this clonotype was seen many times. The CDR3 protein is CASSLGGLATGELFF. CDR3 nucleotides: TGTGCCAGCAGTTTGGGGGGACTTGCCACCGGGGAGCTGTTTTTT. The chain uses TRBV12-3 or TRBV12-4 and TRBJ2-2; D possibly corresponds to TRBD2 (6 bases). V lost 3 bases and J 4 bases, leaving 12 bases between the germline ends. This CDR3 contains 15 residues.

This clonotype showed up just a few times. The chain uses TRBV29-1 and TRBJ1-2, with TRBD1 matching 8 bases. Unmatched junction bases numbered 7, after V lost 0 bases and J lost 1 base. CDR1 is SQVTM and CDR2 is ANQGSEA in the germline V gene. The length of the CDR3 is 16 residues. The CDR3 region has the DNA TGCAGCGTTGAAGATGGGGACAGGAGGAGTAACTATGGCTACACCTTC. Translating gives CSVEDGDRRSNYGYTF.

In this sample, this clonotype turned up many times. The V and J genes are TRBV27 and TRBJ2-1; D is perhaps TRBD1 (6 bases). The CDR3 contains 17 residues. Germline values: CDR1 MNHEY, CDR2 SMNVEV (reference sequence). V was trimmed by 4 bases and J by 3 bases, leaving 19 bases between them. DNA of the CDR3: TGTGCCAGCAGTTCCTCAGCCGGGACAAAGGTCTACAATGAGCAGTTCTTC. This sequence encodes CASSSSAGTKVYNEQFF.

This clonotype appeared many times. The chain employs TRBV12-3 or TRBV12-4 and TRBJ1-2; 9 bases are a match to TRBD1. The CDR3 is made up of 13 amino acids. Trimming removed 6 bases from V and 3 bases from J; junction bases left unmatched: 2. In nucleotides, the CDR3 is TGTGCCAGCAGCGGACAGGGGTACTATGGCTACACCTTC. This codes for CASSGQGYYGYTF.

This clonotype was seen only a few times. The chain links TRBV20-1 to TRBJ2-4, with D uncertain. The CDR3 has 13 residues. Germline CDR1 DFQATT, CDR2 SNEGSKA (reference sequence). V gave up 2 bases and J gave up 4 bases, with 9 bases separating them. The CDR3 DNA reads as TGCAGTGCTAGACCTTCCCTAAAAAACATTCAGTACTTC. This encodes CSARPSLKNIQYF.

This clonotype has at least ten counts. This chain connects TRBV20-1 to TRBJ2-7; D is possibly TRBD2 (5 bases). Trimming left V 3 bases short and J 0 bases short, with 18 bases between. The CDR3 totals 16 residues. Germline CDR1 and CDR2: DFQATT and SNEGSKA (reference sequence). CDR3: CSASAVNRGSSYEQYF. DNA for the CDR3: TGCAGTGCTAGTGCGGTTAATCGTGGGAGCTCCTACGAGCAGTACTTC.

J is TRBJ2-7 and V is TRBV6-2 or TRBV6-3, with D hard to call. The CDR3 is 15 amino acids. Germline V gene data show CDR1 as MNHEY and CDR2 as SVGEGT. V was shortened by 2 bases and J by 0 bases, with 11 bases between the two germline ends. CDR3: CASSYVGASSYEQYF. The CDR3, as DNA: TGTGCCAGCAGTTACGTCGGTGCCAGCTCCTACGAGCAGTACTTC.

This clonotype was recorded many times. V and J are TRBV19 and TRBJ2-2; 9 positions agree with TRBD1. V was clipped by 5 bases and J by 6 bases; unmatched bases: 10. CDR3 length: 16 residues. Germline V lookup: CDR1 LNHDA, CDR2 SQIVND (reference sequence). CDR3 DNA sequence: TGTGCCAGTAGTCAAAGAGCGGGACAGGGTCCCGGGGAGCTGTTTTTT. This encodes CASSQRAGQGPGELFF.